These 19 T cell receptor beta chains share one sample of origin, sequenced in a study of beta chain features in type 1 diabetes. The whole isolated RNA underwent reverse transcription, so sequencing captured expressed TCRB transcripts. The method was immunoSEQ multiplex PCR; TCRdb's version includes in-frame clones alone and lacks a portion of them. In the table there are under 350,000 clones, around 7.8% of which are singletons. Sequencing used central memory CD4+ T cells from blood. Source of these receptors: a woman between 18 and 30 years old in good health.

The genes are TRBV29-1 and TRBJ1-4; D not certain. V dropped 6 bases and J dropped 3 bases, with 17 bases sitting between them. Germline loops: CDR1 SQVTM, CDR2 ANQGSEA. CDR3 length: 15 residues. CDR3 sequence (DNA): TGCAGCGTGGGCGGAGTCTCCGGGTCTAATGAAAAACTGTTTTTT. This gives the protein CSVGGVSGSNEKLFF.

Only a few counts were recorded for this clone. CDR3 residues: CASSRGDYEQYF. The CDR3 nucleotides read TGTGCCAGCTCGAGAGGGGACTACGAGCAGTACTTC. The chain links TRBV18 to TRBJ2-7, with D perhaps assigned TRBD1 or TRBD2 (5 bases each). The V end was cut by 6 bases, the J end by 3 bases, with 9 bases between. This CDR3 contains 12 residues. Germline V CDR1 and CDR2: KGHSH, LQKENI.

The table lists this clone with a few counts. The J gene is TRBJ1-2, the V gene TRBV30; D may be TRBD1 (6 bases). Trimming pared 0 bases from V and 4 bases from J, leaving 9 bases between. The CDR3 has 13 amino acids. Germline V gene sequence: CDR1 GTSNPN, CDR2 SVGIG (reference sequence). The CDR3 reads CAWSVQGTYGYTF. In DNA, the CDR3 is TGTGCCTGGAGTGTTCAGGGGACCTATGGCTACACCTTC.

This clone has only a few counts. This chain links TRBV7-9 with TRBJ2-5; possible D gene TRBD2, 6 bases. Looked up from germline, CDR1 is SEHNR and CDR2 is FQNEAQ (reference sequence). Trimming left V 0 bases short and J 5 bases short, with 10 bases between. The CDR3 extends over 14 amino acids. CDR3: CASSLAKGRETQYF. CDR3 in DNA: TGTGCCAGCAGCTTAGCGAAAGGGAGGGAGACCCAGTACTTC.

The chain carries TRBV5-6 and TRBJ2-4; TRBD2 aligns across 10 bases. The CDR3 is 13 residues long. The J segment lost 14 bases and the V segment lost 0 bases, leaving 5 bases of the junction unmatched. The germline CDR1 and CDR2 sequences are SGHDT and YYEEEE. In DNA form, the CDR3 reads TGTGCCAGCAGCTTGGTGTCTAGCGGGAGAAAGTACTTC. This translates into CASSLVSSGRKYF.

The rearrangement uses TRBV7-9 and TRBJ2-7, with 8 nucleotides matching TRBD1. This CDR3 comprises 14 residues. Germline V gene sequence: CDR1 SEHNR, CDR2 FQNEAQ (reference sequence). The V gene end was trimmed by 5 bases and the J gene end by 2 bases; junction bases not matched to a gene: 5. CDR3 amino acids: CASSPRDRTYEQYF. The CDR3 DNA reads as TGTGCCAGCAGCCCCCGGGACAGGACCTACGAGCAGTACTTC. Together with reference TRBV7-9 and TRBJ2-7, the CDR3 gives the full variable domain: DTGVSQNPRHKITKRGQNVTFRCDPISEHNRLYWYRQTLGQGPEFLTYFQNEAQLEKSRLLSDRFSAERPKGSFSTLEIQRTEQGDSAMYLCASSPRDRTYEQYFGPGTRLTVT.

The chain couples TRBV28 to TRBJ1-5; TRBD1 aligns across 8 bases. Germline assignment: CDR1 MDHEN and CDR2 SYDVKM. The CDR3 covers 14 residues. The V segment lost 6 bases and the J segment 7 bases; nucleotides outside the gene matches: 8. The CDR3 nucleotides read TGTGCCAGCAGAGAACTACAGGGGGAGCAGCCCCAGCATTTT. Its protein is CASRELQGEQPQHF.

This clone was counted a few times. V gene TRBV18 combines with J gene TRBJ1-5; D is perhaps TRBD1 (5 bases). Germline lookup yields CDR1 KGHSH and CDR2 LQKENI. CDR3 length: 16 amino acids. The germline V and J ends were trimmed by 2 bases and 5 bases, with 16 bases remaining between them. The CDR3 protein is CASSPVPMTVDQPQHF. CDR3 nucleotide sequence: TGTGCCAGCTCACCAGTTCCTATGACAGTTGATCAGCCCCAGCATTTT.

This clone was recorded a few times. The chain uses TRBV5-6 and TRBJ2-3, with a possible D match to TRBD2 (5 bases). There are 16 residues in the CDR3. Between the trimmed V and J ends, which lost 4 bases and 0 bases, there was a span of 15 bases. Germline V gene data show CDR1 as SGHDT and CDR2 as YYEEEE. This chain's CDR3 is CASSPWRGLSTDTQYF. DNA for the CDR3: TGTGCCAGCAGCCCCTGGAGAGGGTTGAGCACAGATACGCAGTATTTT.

This chain links TRBV7-2 with TRBJ1-1, with TRBD1 matching over 9 bases. V lost 6 bases and J lost 5; bases outside the gene matches: 7. This CDR3 has 14 residues. The germline CDR1 and CDR2 sequences are SGHTA and FQGNSA. The CDR3 coding sequence is TGTGCCAGCAGTAACACAGGGGGCTTAACTGAAGCTTTCTTT. Translated, it gives CASSNTGGLTEAFF. Full variable domain (remainder filled in from reference TRBV7-2 and TRBJ1-1): GAGVSQSPSNKVTEKGKDVELRCDPISGHTALYWYRQSLGQGLEFLIYFQGNSAPDKSGLPSDRFSAERTGGSVSTLTIQRTQQEDSAVYLCASSNTGGLTEAFFGQGTRLTVV.

This clone was picked up a small number of times. The chain has TRBV29-1 and TRBJ2-3, with D perhaps TRBD2 (6 bases). V lost 2 bases, J lost 4 bases, and 13 bases lay in between. Looked up from germline, CDR1 is SQVTM and CDR2 is ANQGSEA. This CDR3 comprises 14 residues. The CDR3 bases are TGCAGCGTTGAAAGGACTACTGGAGCAGATACGCAGTATTTT. It codes for CSVERTTGADTQYF.

This clone was detected only a few times. This chain links TRBV5-5 with TRBJ2-7, with 7 nucleotides matching TRBD1. This CDR3 is 16 amino acids long. CDR1 SGHKS and CDR2 YYEKEE come from the germline V gene (reference sequence). The ends lost 0 bases at V and 5 bases at J; junction bases unmatched: 11. The CDR3 DNA follows: TGTGCCAGCAGCTTGGAATTGGGGACAGCGAGACACGAGCAGTACTTC. Translated: CASSLELGTARHEQYF.

The chain joins TRBV14 to TRBJ2-7; D possibly corresponds to TRBD1 (6 bases). The CDR3 consists of 16 residues. Germline lookup yields CDR1 SGHDN and CDR2 FVKESK. Trimming left V 1 base short and J 3 bases short, with 16 bases between. The CDR3 loop is CASSQVSGEGVYEQYF. CDR3 in DNA: TGTGCCAGCAGCCAAGTCTCGGGTGAGGGGGTCTACGAGCAGTACTTC. Full variable domain (rest looked up from reference TRBV14 and TRBJ2-7): EAGVTQFPSHSVIEKGQTVTLRCDPISGHDNLYWYRRVMGKEIKFLLHFVKESKQDESGMPNNRFLAERTGGTYSTLKVQPAELEDSGVYFCASSQVSGEGVYEQYFGPGTRLTVT.

V gene TRBV18 combines with J gene TRBJ2-4; 10 nucleotides align to TRBD1. The V gene end was trimmed by 4 bases and the J gene end by 6 bases; junction bases not matched to a gene: 9. The V gene's germline CDR1 is KGHSH and CDR2 LQKENI. This CDR3 has 16 residues. CDR3: CASSRPGQGGSNIQYF. The CDR3, as DNA: TGTGCCAGCTCACGACCCGGACAGGGGGGATCAAACATTCAGTACTTC.

The chain employs TRBV4-2 and TRBJ2-2; a weak D match, TRBD2 (5 bases). Germline values: CDR1 LGHNA, CDR2 YNFKEQ. The CDR3 contains 16 residues. V was cut by 3 bases and J by 2 bases, with 13 bases left in between. CDR3 loop: CASSQESGFNTGELFF. DNA of the CDR3: TGTGCCAGCAGCCAGGAGAGCGGATTCAACACCGGGGAGCTGTTTTTT.

The chain combines TRBV5-1 with TRBJ2-7; 7 bases agree with TRBD1. Looked up from germline, CDR1 is SGHRS and CDR2 is YFSETQ. The CDR3 has 17 residues. V lost 3 bases to trimming and J lost 3 bases; unmatched junction nucleotides: 15. The CDR3 DNA follows: TGCGCCAGCAGCTCAAATCGACAGGGAATCGGGCGCTACGAGCAGTACTTC. It codes for CASSSNRQGIGRYEQYF.

This clone was seen a few times. V is TRBV19 and J is TRBJ2-1; 13 nucleotides line up with TRBD2. Germline assignment: CDR1 LNHDA and CDR2 SQIVND (reference sequence). Unmatched junction bases numbered 9, after V lost 7 bases and J lost 9 bases. This CDR3 region has 15 residues. CDR3 in DNA: TGTGCCAGTACCCCGACTAGCGGGGGGAGGGGTGAGCAGTTCTTC. This gives the protein CASTPTSGGRGEQFF.

This CDR3 reads CASSQGIGTSYNEQFF. The CDR3 nucleotides are TGCGCCAGCAGCCAAGGCATCGGGACTTCCTACAATGAGCAGTTCTTC. This rearrangement joins TRBV4-1 to TRBJ2-1; D might be TRBD2 (6 bases). Germline CDR1 is MGHRA and CDR2 is YSYEKL. CDR3 size: 16 residues. V lost 1 base, J lost 1 base, and 11 bases lay in between.

This sequence joins TRBV18 and TRBJ1-1; unclear D gene. With 6 bases removed from V and 5 bases from J, the gap between germline ends came to 16 bases. This CDR3 has 14 residues. From germline, CDR1 is KGHSH and CDR2 LQKENI. The CDR3 nucleotides read TGTGCCAGCTCCCGAAACTTCAGGAATACTGAAGCTTTCTTT. Its protein product is CASSRNFRNTEAFF.